What follows describes a single T cell receptor (beta chain). Its antigen is still unknown. This record belongs to a study of shared clonotypes between healthy human individuals. General study points: Sharing across a few donors was seen in roughly 5% of naive CD4 clonotypes.

The repertoire was sequenced with immunoSEQ multiplex PCR; TCRdb's copy has only in-frame clones and lacks some. Here the sample spans about 2,100,000 clones, about 93% being singletons. Positively selected for CCR7, the CD45RO-negative cells used as naive CD8 cells excluded terminally differentiated effector memory CD45RA+ cells. Germline loops: CDR1 MNHNY, CDR2 SVGAGI (reference sequence). V was trimmed by 7 bases and J by 5 bases, leaving 14 bases between them. The CDR3 is 14 residues long. V is TRBV6-6 and J is TRBJ2-2; D is uncertain. Sequenced material: naive CD8+ T cells from PBMCs. This receptor was identified in a man between 18 and 29 years old in good health. Some clones in this sample may be carry-over from other donors' samples. This CDR3 reads CASILQDGTGELFF. As DNA, the CDR3 is TGTGCCAGCATTTTGCAGGACGGGACCGGGGAGCTGTTTTTT.